A selection of T cell receptor beta chains follows, all from one sample in a study of T-cell memory formation after mild COVID-19. A single record per CDR3 protein comes from TCRdb applying MiXCR to the 5' RACE reads. Of hundreds of thousands of distinct CDR3 sequences detected, about 15% appear once; the ten largest clones hold roughly 22%. The sample consisted of PBMCs or a T cell subset sorted from them (not recorded which). The source is a man aged 18-30 years who had mild COVID-19 (a few samples of this study predate the infection). Cell type and time point are not known. Each CDR3 is given with its conserved first and last residue. Fields, in order: V gene, D gene, clone size, J gene, CDR3 protein, CDR3 DNA. D genes are given only for firm matches. Expanded clones are given a class, and other clones once, few, many or no size at all.

>TRBV21-1|-|few|TRBJ2-7
CASSGSAEQYF
TGTGCCAGCAGCGGGAGTGCCGAGCAGTACTTC
>TRBV9|-|-|TRBJ2-4
CASSLWPTVDIQYF
TGTGCCAGCTCACTCTGGCCGACCGTGGACATTCAGTACTTC
>TRBV4-2|TRBD2|few|TRBJ2-3
CASSLGTSRQPDTQYF
TGTGCCAGCAGCCTTGGGACTAGCCGACAACCAGATACGCAGTATTTT
>TRBV15|-|-|TRBJ1-4
CATSSGLNEKLFF
TGTGCCACCAGCAGCGGGCTTAATGAAAAACTGTTTTTT
>TRBV5-1|TRBD1|-|TRBJ1-6
CASSLGTGGSNSPLHF
TGCGCCAGCAGCTTGGGAACAGGGGGAAGTAATTCACCCCTCCACTTT
>TRBV7-6|TRBD1|-|TRBJ1-5
CASSLDTGDRGGHPQHF
TGTGCCAGCAGCTTAGATACGGGAGACAGGGGAGGACATCCCCAGCATTTT
>TRBV5-1|-|-|TRBJ1-1
CASSTQEITEAFF
TGCGCCAGCAGCACTCAGGAAATCACTGAAGCTTTCTTT
>TRBV7-9|TRBD2|-|TRBJ2-2
CASSIIAGGNTGELFF
TGTGCCAGCAGCATAATCGCGGGGGGCAACACCGGGGAGCTGTTTTTT
>TRBV7-2|-|-|TRBJ2-7
CATQDINYEQYF
TGTGCCACCCAGGACATAAACTACGAGCAGTACTTC
>TRBV7-9|TRBD1|few|TRBJ1-5
CASSPQGARQPQHF
TGTGCCAGCAGCCCGCAGGGGGCTAGGCAGCCCCAGCATTTT
>TRBV6-5|-|-|TRBJ1-1
CATQLNTEAFF
TGTGCCACCCAGTTGAACACTGAAGCTTTCTTT
>TRBV7-3|TRBD2|few|TRBJ2-5
CASSWTSDETQYF
TGTGCCAGCAGCTGGACTAGCGACGAGACCCAGTACTTC
>TRBV27|TRBD1|few|TRBJ1-2
CASRMTGAYGYTF
TGTGCCAGCAGGATGACAGGGGCCTATGGCTACACCTTC
>TRBV7-9|-|-|TRBJ1-1
CASSLGRVGAFF
TGTGCCAGCAGCTTAGGGAGGGTGGGAGCTTTCTTT
>TRBV12-3/TRBV12-4|TRBD1|many|TRBJ1-6
CASRPSDRGHSPLHF
TGTGCCAGCAGACCTTCCGACAGGGGGCATTCACCCCTCCACTTT
>TRBV25-1|-|many|TRBJ2-5
CASSELETQYF
TGTGCCAGCAGTGAGTTGGAGACCCAGTACTTC
>TRBV24-1|-|many|TRBJ1-1
CATRGTNTEAFF
TGTGCCACCAGGGGTACAAACACTGAAGCTTTCTTT
>TRBV7-2|TRBD2|many|TRBJ2-5
CASSYERGPGTQYF
TGTGCCAGCAGCTACGAGCGGGGGCCTGGAACCCAGTACTTC
>TRBV14|TRBD2|few|TRBJ2-1
CASSHDPRRELYNEQFF
TGTGCCAGCAGCCATGACCCCCGGCGGGAGCTCTACAATGAGCAGTTCTTC
>TRBV7-2|TRBD2|-|TRBJ2-3
CASSSVNSGGAGTDTQYF
TGTGCCAGCAGCTCGGTTAATAGCGGGGGGGCCGGCACAGATACGCAGTATTTT
>TRBV9|TRBD1|-|TRBJ2-5
CASSVGAGGYQETQYF
TGTGCCAGCAGCGTAGGGGCAGGGGGTTACCAAGAGACCCAGTACTTC
>TRBV5-1|-|few|TRBJ2-5
CASSFRRDQETQYF
TGCGCCAGCAGCTTTCGCAGGGATCAAGAGACCCAGTACTTC
>TRBV2|-|-|TRBJ1-4
CATKTTGTLEKLFF
TGTGCCACCAAGACTACAGGGACATTAGAAAAACTGTTTTTT
>TRBV12-3/TRBV12-4|-|many|TRBJ1-5
CASSLPGGDQPQHF
TGTGCCAGCAGCTTACCTGGGGGGGATCAGCCCCAGCATTTT
>TRBV7-2|TRBD1|few|TRBJ1-4
CASSLQGGQNEKLFF
TGTGCCAGCAGCTTGCAGGGGGGGCAGAATGAAAAACTGTTTTTT
>TRBV7-8|-|few|TRBJ2-2
CASSLPSGRTGELFF
TGTGCCAGCAGCCTCCCTTCGGGTCGCACCGGGGAGCTGTTTTTT
>TRBV7-8|-|few|TRBJ1-1
CASSFPKYREGTEAFF
TGTGCCAGCAGCTTTCCAAAATACCGGGAGGGCACTGAAGCTTTCTTT
>TRBV20-1|TRBD2|few|TRBJ2-1
CSASLPAGGTNEQFF
TGCAGTGCTAGCTTGCCAGCGGGGGGAACAAATGAGCAGTTCTTC
>TRBV6-2/TRBV6-3|TRBD2|-|TRBJ2-2
CASSPGTSGGSTGELFF
TGTGCCAGCAGTCCAGGGACTAGCGGGGGTTCTACCGGGGAGCTGTTTTTT
>TRBV12-3/TRBV12-4|-|-|TRBJ2-1
CASTVGGPEQFF
TGTGCCAGCACCGTAGGTGGTCCTGAGCAGTTCTTC
>TRBV28|TRBD1|-|TRBJ2-3
CASSSSGTGVLVDTQYF
TGTGCCAGCAGTTCCTCCGGGACAGGGGTGTTGGTAGATACGCAGTATTTT
>TRBV19|-|few|TRBJ1-5
CASSIQESGNQPQHF
TGTGCCAGTAGTATTCAGGAGTCCGGGAATCAGCCCCAGCATTTT
>TRBV7-2|TRBD2|-|TRBJ2-5
CASSPRLAGQTQYF
TGTGCCAGCAGCCCCAGACTAGCGGGACAGACCCAGTACTTC